The sequence of this T cell receptor beta chain was determined in a study of blood T cell repertoires in COVID-19. Study details: Samples representing acute and convalescent COVID-19 were sourced from the United States, Italy and Spain. PBMCs, B-cell-depleted T cells, or T cells were the source of the cDNA or gDNA that made up the material.

Either two negative PCRs, clearance, or symptom resolution qualified Cohort 3 donors as recovered. In the authors' workflow: Estimation of nucleated cell counts relied on the amplification of reference gene primers. Clones were sequenced by immunoSEQ multiplex PCR, and TCRdb holds only the in-frame ones, with some missing. Clonal size and the V and J genes are those of that table, whereas D and trimming came from the DNA. Of 150,000 to 200,000 clones listed, approximately 80% were seen once; the top ten hold 13%. The CDR3 extends over 15 amino acids. After removal of 3 bases from V and 3 bases from J, the junction contained 8 bases not matched to a gene. Germline V CDR1 and CDR2: MNHEY, SMNVEV (reference sequence).

The sample comprised PBMCs or T cells enriched from blood (not recorded which). The chain uses TRBV27 and TRBJ2-7; TRBD2 aligns across 7 bases. The clonotype originates from a woman aged 60 to 75 who had recovered from COVID-19. The CDR3 DNA is TGTGCCAGCAGTTTTGGGCCAGCGGGGATCTACGAGCAGTACTTC. Encoded protein: CASSFGPAGIYEQYF.